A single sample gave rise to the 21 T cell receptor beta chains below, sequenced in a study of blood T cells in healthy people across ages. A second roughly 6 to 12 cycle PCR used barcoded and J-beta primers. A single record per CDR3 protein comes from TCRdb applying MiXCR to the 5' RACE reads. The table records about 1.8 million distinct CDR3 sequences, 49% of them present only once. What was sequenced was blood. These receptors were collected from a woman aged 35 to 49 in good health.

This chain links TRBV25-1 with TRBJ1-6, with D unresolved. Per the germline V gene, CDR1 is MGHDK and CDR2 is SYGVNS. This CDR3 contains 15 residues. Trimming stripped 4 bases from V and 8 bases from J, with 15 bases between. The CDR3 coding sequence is TGTGCCAGCAGTGCACCGGGCCTTTGGGATTCACCCCTCCACTTT. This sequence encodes CASSAPGLWDSPLHF.

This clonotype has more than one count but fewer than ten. The chain's CDR3 is CASSQDPGEDTQYF. CDR3 in DNA: TGTGCCAGCAGCCAAGATCCGGGGGAAGATACGCAGTATTTT. The V call is TRBV4-2, the J call TRBJ2-3; D might be TRBD2 (6 bases). Germline-derived CDR1 and CDR2 are LGHNA and YNFKEQ. The CDR3 sequence is 14 residues long. Trimming pared 0 bases from V and 5 bases from J, leaving 9 bases between.

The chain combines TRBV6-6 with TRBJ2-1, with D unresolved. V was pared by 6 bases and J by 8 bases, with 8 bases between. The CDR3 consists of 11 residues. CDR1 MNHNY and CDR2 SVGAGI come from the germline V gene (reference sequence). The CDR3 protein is CASRKPDEQFF. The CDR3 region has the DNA TGTGCCAGCAGAAAACCCGATGAGCAGTTCTTC.

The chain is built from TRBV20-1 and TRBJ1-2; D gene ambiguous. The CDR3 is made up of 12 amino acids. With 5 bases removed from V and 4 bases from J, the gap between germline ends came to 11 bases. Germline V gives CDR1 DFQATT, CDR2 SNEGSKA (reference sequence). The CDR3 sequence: CSALGFLYGYTF. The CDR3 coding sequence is TGCAGTGCTCTAGGGTTTCTCTATGGCTACACCTTC.

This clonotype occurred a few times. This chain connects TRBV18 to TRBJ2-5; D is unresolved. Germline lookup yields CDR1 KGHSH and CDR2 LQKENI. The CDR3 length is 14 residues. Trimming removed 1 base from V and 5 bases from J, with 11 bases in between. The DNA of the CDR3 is TGTGCCAGCTCACCACTGGCCTCCCTGGAGACCCAGTACTTC. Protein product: CASSPLASLETQYF.

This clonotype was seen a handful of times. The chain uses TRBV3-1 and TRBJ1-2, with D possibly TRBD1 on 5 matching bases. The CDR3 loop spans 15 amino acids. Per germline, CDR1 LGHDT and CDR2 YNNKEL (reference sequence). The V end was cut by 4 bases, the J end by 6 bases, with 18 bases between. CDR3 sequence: CASSPQGPGRDGYTF. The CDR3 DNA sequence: TGTGCCAGCAGCCCCCAGGGACCGGGACGGGATGGCTACACCTTC.

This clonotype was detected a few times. CDR3 region: CASSRARYEQYF. As DNA, the CDR3 is TGTGCCAGCAGCCGCGCGAGGTACGAGCAGTACTTC. The gene calls are TRBV28 and TRBJ2-7, with D uncertain. The CDR3 totals 12 residues. CDR1 is MDHEN, CDR2 SYDVKM, per germline. V was shortened by 6 bases and J by 4 bases, with 10 bases between the two germline ends.

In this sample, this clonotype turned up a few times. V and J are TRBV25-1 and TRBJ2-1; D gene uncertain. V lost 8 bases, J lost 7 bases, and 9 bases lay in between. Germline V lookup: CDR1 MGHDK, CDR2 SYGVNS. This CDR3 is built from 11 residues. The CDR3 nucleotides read TGTGCCAGCGCCCACTTAAATGAGCAGTTCTTC. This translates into CASAHLNEQFF.

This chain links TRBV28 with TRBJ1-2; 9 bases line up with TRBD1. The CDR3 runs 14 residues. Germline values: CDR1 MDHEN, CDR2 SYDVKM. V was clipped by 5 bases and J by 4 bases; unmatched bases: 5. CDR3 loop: CASSRDRESYGYTF. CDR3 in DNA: TGTGCCAGCAGTCGGGACAGGGAGAGCTATGGCTACACCTTC.

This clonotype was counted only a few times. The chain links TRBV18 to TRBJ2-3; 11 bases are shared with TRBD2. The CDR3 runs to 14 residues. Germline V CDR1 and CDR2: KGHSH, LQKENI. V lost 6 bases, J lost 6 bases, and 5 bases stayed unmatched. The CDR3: CASSGLAGSDTQYF. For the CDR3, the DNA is TGTGCCAGCTCCGGACTAGCGGGTTCTGATACGCAGTATTTT.

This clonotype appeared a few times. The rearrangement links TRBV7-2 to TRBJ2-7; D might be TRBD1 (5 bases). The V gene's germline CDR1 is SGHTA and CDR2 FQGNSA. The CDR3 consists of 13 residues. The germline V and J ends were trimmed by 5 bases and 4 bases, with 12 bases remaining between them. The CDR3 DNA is TGTGCCAGCAGCGTAGGAGACAGATACGAGCAGTACTTC. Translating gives CASSVGDRYEQYF.

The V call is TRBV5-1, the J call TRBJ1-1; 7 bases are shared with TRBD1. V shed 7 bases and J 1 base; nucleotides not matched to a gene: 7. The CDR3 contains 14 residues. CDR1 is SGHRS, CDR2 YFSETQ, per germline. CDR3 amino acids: CASARQGTNTEAFF. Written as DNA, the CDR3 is TGCGCCAGCGCCCGACAGGGAACGAACACTGAAGCTTTCTTT.

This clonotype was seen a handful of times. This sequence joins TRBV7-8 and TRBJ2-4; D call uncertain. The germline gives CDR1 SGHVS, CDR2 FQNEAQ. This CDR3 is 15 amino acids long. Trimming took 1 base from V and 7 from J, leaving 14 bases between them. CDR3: CASSLVLGSQNIQYF. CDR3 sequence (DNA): TGTGCCAGCAGCTTAGTCCTGGGGTCTCAGAACATTCAGTACTTC.

The CDR3 loop reads CASRLQLPPLHF. Written as DNA, the CDR3 is TGTGCCAGCAGACTACAGCTCCCACCCCTCCACTTT. The chain carries TRBV28 and TRBJ1-6, with D uncertain. V lost 6 bases and J 11 bases, leaving 11 bases between the germline ends. Germline V lookup: CDR1 MDHEN, CDR2 SYDVKM. The CDR3 runs 12 residues.

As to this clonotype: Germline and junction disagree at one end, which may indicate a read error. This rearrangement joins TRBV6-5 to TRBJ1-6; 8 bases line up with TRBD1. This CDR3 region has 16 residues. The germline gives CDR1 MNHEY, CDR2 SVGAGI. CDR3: CAGSYSDRAHNSPLHF. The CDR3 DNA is TGTGCCGGCAGTTACTCGGACAGGGCCCATAATTCACCCCTCCACTTT.

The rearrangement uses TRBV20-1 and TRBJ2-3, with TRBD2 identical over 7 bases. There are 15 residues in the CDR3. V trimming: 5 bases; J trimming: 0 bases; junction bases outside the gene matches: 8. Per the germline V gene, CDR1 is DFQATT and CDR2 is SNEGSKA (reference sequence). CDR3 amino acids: CSAEKRDPSTDTQYF. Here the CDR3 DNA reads TGCAGTGCTGAAAAGCGGGACCCGAGCACAGATACGCAGTATTTT.

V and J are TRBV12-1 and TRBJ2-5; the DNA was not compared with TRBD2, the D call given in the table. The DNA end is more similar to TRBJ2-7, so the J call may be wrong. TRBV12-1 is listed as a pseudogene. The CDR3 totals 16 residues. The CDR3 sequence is CASSFAFTARSYEQYF. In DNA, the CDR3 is TGTGCCAGCAGCTTTGCCTTCACTGCTAGGTCGTACGAGCAGTACTTC.

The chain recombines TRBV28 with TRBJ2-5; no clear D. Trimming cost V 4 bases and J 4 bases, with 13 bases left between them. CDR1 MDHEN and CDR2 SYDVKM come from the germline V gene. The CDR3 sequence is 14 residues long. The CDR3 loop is CASSSPREGETQYF. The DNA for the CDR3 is TGTGCCAGCAGTTCACCACGAGAAGGAGAGACCCAGTACTTC.

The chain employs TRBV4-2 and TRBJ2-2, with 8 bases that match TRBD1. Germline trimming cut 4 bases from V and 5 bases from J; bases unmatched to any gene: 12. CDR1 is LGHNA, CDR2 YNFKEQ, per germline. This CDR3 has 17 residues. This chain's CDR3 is CASSPQRQGMETGELFF. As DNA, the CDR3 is TGTGCCAGCAGCCCTCAACGACAGGGGATGGAAACCGGGGAGCTGTTTTTT.

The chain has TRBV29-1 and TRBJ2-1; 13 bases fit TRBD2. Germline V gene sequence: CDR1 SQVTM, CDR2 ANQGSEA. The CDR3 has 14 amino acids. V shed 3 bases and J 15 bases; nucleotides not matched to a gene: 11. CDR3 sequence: CSVDLGLAGSYGFF. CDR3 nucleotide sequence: TGCAGCGTTGACCTGGGACTAGCGGGGAGTTACGGGTTCTTC.

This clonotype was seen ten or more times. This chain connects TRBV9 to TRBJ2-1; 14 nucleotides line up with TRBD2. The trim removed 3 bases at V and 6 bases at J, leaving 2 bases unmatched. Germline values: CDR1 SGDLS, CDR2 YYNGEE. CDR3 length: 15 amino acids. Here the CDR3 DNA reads TGTGCCAGCAGCGCGACTAGCGGGGGGGCCAATGAGCAGTTCTTC. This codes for CASSATSGGANEQFF.